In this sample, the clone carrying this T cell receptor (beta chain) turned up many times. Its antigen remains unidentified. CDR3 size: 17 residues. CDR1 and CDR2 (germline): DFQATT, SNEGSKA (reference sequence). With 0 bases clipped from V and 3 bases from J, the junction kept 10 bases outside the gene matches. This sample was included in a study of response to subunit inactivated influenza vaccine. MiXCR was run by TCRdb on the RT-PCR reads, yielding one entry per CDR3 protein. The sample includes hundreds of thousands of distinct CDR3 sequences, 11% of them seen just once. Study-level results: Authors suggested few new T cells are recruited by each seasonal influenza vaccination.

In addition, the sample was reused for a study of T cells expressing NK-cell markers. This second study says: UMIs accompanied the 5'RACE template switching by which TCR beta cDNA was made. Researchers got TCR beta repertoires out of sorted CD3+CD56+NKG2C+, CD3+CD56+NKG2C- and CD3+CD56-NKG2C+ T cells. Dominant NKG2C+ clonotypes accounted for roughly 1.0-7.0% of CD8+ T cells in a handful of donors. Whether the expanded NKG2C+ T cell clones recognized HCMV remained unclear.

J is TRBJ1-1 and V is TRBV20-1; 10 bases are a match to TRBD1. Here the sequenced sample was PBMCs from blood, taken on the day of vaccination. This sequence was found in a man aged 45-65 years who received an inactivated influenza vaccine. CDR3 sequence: CSAREDRGGFVDTEAFF. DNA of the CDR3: TGCAGTGCTAGAGAGGACAGGGGGGGGTTTGTCGACACTGAAGCTTTCTTT.